This T cell receptor (beta chain) appears in the sequencing data of a study of PD-1 blockade in classical Hodgkin lymphoma. The CDR3 consists of 15 residues. Trimming cost V 0 bases and J 4 bases; bases outside gene matches: 3. The germline CDR1 and CDR2 sequences are LGHNA and YSLEER. Sequencing used immunoSEQ multiplex PCR; TCRdb keeps in-frame clones, though not all of them. The sample has some 26,000 clones; over 85% are singletons. The study's findings and limits: Newly diagnosed patients reportedly trailed healthy donors in baseline TCR diversity. The authors have not defined what causes the repertoire differences, possibly disease activity or prior therapy.

As to time point: newly diagnosed, previously untreated cHL patient sample. Newly diagnosed, untreated classical Hodgkin lymphoma PBMCs provided comparison. As for this clone: Its specificity is unknown.

The specimen sequenced was peripheral blood mononuclear cells (PBMCs). This clonotype was sampled from a human donor with classical Hodgkin lymphoma. The rearrangement uses TRBV4-3 and TRBJ1-3, with 7 bases aligning to TRBD1. CDR3 sequence (DNA): TGCGCCAGCAGCCAAGATTGGGGACAGGGAAACACCATATATTTT. Translation: CASSQDWGQGNTIYF.